This T cell receptor (beta chain) was sequenced for a study of radiotherapy plus CTLA-4 blockade in lung cancer (dated by TCRdb to 2016 to 2019). About the study as a whole: Among the enrolled patients, roughly 17% had an objective response, and 31% reached disease control. General conclusions and limits of the study: Increased serum interferon-beta after radiation, together with early dynamic changes in blood T cell clones, were reported to be the strongest predictors of response. After treatment with radiotherapy and ipilimumab, TCR clones that came from tumors expanded in the peripheral blood.

Library preparation was by the immunoSEQ multiplex PCR assay. In its TCRdb copy, this immuneACCESS table keeps in-frame sequences only and misses some clones. Where compared with another copy, unresolved V genes explain less than half of these, and the others have no known cause. The sample table contains 81,000 or so clones; only one count was recorded for about 80% of them. The ten biggest clones cover about 14% of the sample. In this study, focal radiation therapy paired with CTLA-4 blockade (ipilimumab) was tested in patients who had chemo-refractory metastatic non-small-cell lung cancer. On this clone itself: No cognate antigen has been identified for it. Base qualities are not recorded, but no much larger clone differs from it by a single base.

V is shortened by 4 bases, J by 1 base, and the region joining them spans 12 bases. Via the germline V gene, CDR1 is SGHTS and CDR2 YDEGEE. Measured from the cysteine to the phenylalanine, the CDR3 is 14 residues long. The CDR3 DNA has 42 bases and is translated from base 1. Sample: peripheral blood, taken from a patient treated with radiotherapy plus ipilimumab. Rearrangement joined TRBV5-8 to TRBJ2-7; the D gene assignment is ambiguous. The source of this sequence is a human donor with non-small cell lung cancer that progressed on radiotherapy plus ipilimumab. The CDR3 region reads CASSRTGLSYEQYF. The base sequence is TGTGCCAGCAGCCGGACCGGGTTGTCCTACGAGCAGTACTTC.